Below are 26 T cell receptor beta chains sequenced from a single sample in a study of blood T cell repertoires in COVID-19. Data came from immunoSEQ multiplex PCR; TCRdb stores just in-frame clones and leaves some out. The data show 300,000 to 400,000 clones, roughly 90% seen once. Specimen: PBMCs or T cells enriched from blood (not recorded which). The source is a woman aged 25 to 45 who had been exposed to COVID-19.

This chain links TRBV20-1 with TRBJ1-1; D unresolved. Per germline, CDR1 DFQATT and CDR2 SNEGSKA (reference sequence). The CDR3 length is 11 residues. CDR3 amino acids: CMLRVNTEAFF. The CDR3 DNA sequence: TGCATGTTAAGAGTGAACACTGAAGCTTTCTTT.

The rearrangement joins TRBV5-5 to TRBJ2-7; TRBD1 aligns across 10 bases. Trimming took 4 bases from V and 6 from J; bases not matched to a gene: 10. The CDR3 is made up of 15 amino acids. The germline CDR1 and CDR2 sequences are SGHKS and YYEKEE (reference sequence). The CDR3 DNA is TGTGCCAGCAGCCGGGACAGGGGAGTTCATTGCGAGCAGTACTTC. It specifies CASSRDRGVHCEQYF. The full variable domain, in which reference TRBV5-5 and TRBJ2-7 provide the parts outside the CDR3, is DAGVTQSPTHLIKTRGQQVTLRCSPISGHKSVSWYQQVLGQGPQFIFQYYEKEERGRGNFPDRFSARQFPNYSSELNVNALLLGDSALYLCASSRDRGVHCEQYFGPGTRLTVT.

The chain combines TRBV5-8 with TRBJ1-5; 8 bases fit TRBD1. The CDR3 totals 15 residues. Germline V lookup: CDR1 SGHTS, CDR2 YDEGEE. V lost 0 bases and J lost 5; bases outside the gene matches: 4. CDR3 protein: CASSLDGQGHQPQHF. The DNA of the CDR3 is TGTGCCAGCAGCTTGGACGGACAGGGCCATCAGCCCCAGCATTTT.

For this clone: Distinct nucleotide sequences in the sample also encode this CDR3. V gene TRBV7-9 combines with J gene TRBJ2-5; D gene ambiguous. V was clipped by 2 bases and J by 4 bases, with 8 bases between them. The CDR3 is 13 amino acids. The germline V gene has CDR1 SEHNR and CDR2 FQNEAQ (reference sequence). In nucleotides, the CDR3 is TGTGCCAGCAGCTTAAGAACAGCAGAGACCCAGTACTTC. Translated: CASSLRTAETQYF.

This clone has only one observation. The J gene is TRBJ1-2, the V gene TRBV6-2 or TRBV6-3; D gene ambiguous. V gave up 2 bases and J gave up 5 bases, with 6 bases separating them. The CDR3 extends over 12 amino acids. Germline V CDR1 and CDR2: MNHEY, SVGEGT. CDR3 nucleotides: TGTGCCAGCAGTTACGGGAGTTATGGCTACACCTTC. Translation: CASSYGSYGYTF.

A note on this clone: Other DNA sequences in the same sample also yield this CDR3. In nucleotides, the CDR3 is TGTGCCAGCAGCTTAACGGGAGGAAGAGAGACCCAGTACTTC. Protein product: CASSLTGGRETQYF. V usage is TRBV7-3 and J usage is TRBJ2-5; D possibly corresponds to TRBD2 (6 bases). The CDR3 spans 14 residues. Germline CDR1 SGHTA, CDR2 FQGTGA. Trimming cost V 0 bases and J 4 bases, with 9 bases left between them. Full variable domain (missing parts from reference TRBV7-3 and TRBJ2-5): GAGVSQTPSNKVTEKGKYVELRCDPISGHTALYWYRQSLGQGPEFLIYFQGTGAADDSGLPNDRFFAVRPEGSVSTLKIQRTERGDSAVYLCASSLTGGRETQYFGPGTRLLVL.

This sequence joins TRBV7-9 and TRBJ1-1, with D possibly matching TRBD1 (5 bases). Germline loops: CDR1 SEHNR, CDR2 FQNEAQ (reference sequence). There are 16 residues in the CDR3. V lost 4 bases to trimming and J lost 1 base, with 16 bases between them. The CDR3 bases are TGTGCCAGCAGCTCCCACCGAGCCACAGGGAACACTGAAGCTTTCTTT. Its translation: CASSSHRATGNTEAFF.

A few counts support this clone. This rearrangement joins TRBV7-2 to TRBJ1-2; D uncertain. The germline CDR1 and CDR2 sequences are SGHTA and FQGNSA. V was pared by 5 bases and J by 4 bases, with 14 bases between. CDR3 size: 14 residues. The CDR3 DNA reads TGTGCCAGCAGCCAGGAGGTCTTATCCTATGGCTACACCTTC. This encodes CASSQEVLSYGYTF.

V is TRBV5-1 and J is TRBJ2-3; possible D gene TRBD1, 6 bases. V dropped 5 bases and J dropped 2 bases, with 15 bases sitting between them. There are 15 residues in the CDR3. Germline V gives CDR1 SGHRS, CDR2 YFSETQ. The CDR3 DNA sequence: TGCGCCAGCAGTTCAGGGGAAAGGGCCACAGATACGCAGTATTTT. Amino acid sequence: CASSSGERATDTQYF.

This chain connects TRBV5-1 to TRBJ1-6; 7 positions agree with TRBD1. This CDR3 contains 14 residues. J gave up 8 bases and V 4 bases, and 6 bases lay outside the gene matches. Looked up from germline, CDR1 is SGHRS and CDR2 is YFSETQ. In DNA form, the CDR3 reads TGCGCCAGCAGCGACGGACAGGTAGATTCACCCCTCCACTTT. Its translation is CASSDGQVDSPLHF.

V usage is TRBV4-1 and J usage is TRBJ1-2; no clear D. V was clipped by 0 bases and J by 3 bases, with 20 bases between them. Germline CDR1 MGHRA, CDR2 YSYEKL. CDR3 length equals 18 residues. CDR3 nucleotides: TGCGCCAGCAGCCAAGAACCCTGGAAACAGCCTCTCGACTATGGCTACACCTTC. Translated, it gives CASSQEPWKQPLDYGYTF.

The chain is built from TRBV4-1 and TRBJ1-2; D unresolved. Germline assignment: CDR1 MGHRA and CDR2 YSYEKL. The CDR3 totals 15 residues. The ends were cut back, 2 bases at V and 2 bases at J, with 12 bases in the middle. The CDR3 protein is CASSQLHILNYGYTF. CDR3 nucleotides: TGCGCCAGCAGCCAATTGCACATATTAAACTATGGCTACACCTTC.

The V call is TRBV5-1, the J call TRBJ2-5, with 12 positions matching TRBD1. Germline values: CDR1 SGHRS, CDR2 YFSETQ. The CDR3 loop spans 16 amino acids. J lost 4 bases, V lost 3 bases, and 7 bases had no gene match. DNA for the CDR3: TGCGCCAGCAGCTCTGGGACAGGGGGCGCGGGAGAGACCCAGTACTTC. It encodes CASSSGTGGAGETQYF.

The rearrangement uses TRBV28 and TRBJ1-2, with TRBD1 matching over 7 bases. V lost 6 bases, J lost 5 bases, and 9 bases stayed unmatched. This CDR3 region has 14 residues. Looked up from germline, CDR1 is MDHEN and CDR2 is SYDVKM. The DNA for the CDR3 is TGTGCCAGCAGACCTGGGACAGCAGCTTATGGCTACACCTTC. This codes for CASRPGTAAYGYTF.

This rearrangement joins TRBV2 to TRBJ2-2; possibly TRBD1 for D (5 bases). Trimming removed 1 base at V and 5 bases at J, with 11 bases between. The CDR3 consists of 15 residues. Germline lookup yields CDR1 SNHLY and CDR2 FYNNEI. The DNA for the CDR3 is TGTGCCAGCAGTGAAGGCCAGGGTCGGACCGGGGAGCTGTTTTTT. Its protein is CASSEGQGRTGELFF.

This chain joins TRBV19 and TRBJ1-1; 7 nucleotides align to TRBD1. V was clipped by 6 bases and J by 4 bases; unmatched bases: 8. Germline CDR1 reads LNHDA; CDR2 reads SQIVND (reference sequence). The CDR3 spans 14 residues. The CDR3 DNA is TGTGCCAGTAGACAGGGGAGCTTTGGCACTGAAGCTTTCTTT. Translation gives CASRQGSFGTEAFF.

The genes are TRBV11-2 and TRBJ1-1; 10 bases align to TRBD1. Per germline, CDR1 SGHAT and CDR2 FQNNGV. This CDR3 is built from 16 residues. The J segment lost 5 bases and the V segment lost 5 bases, leaving 11 bases of the junction unmatched. The CDR3 DNA sequence: TGTGCCAGCAGCCCCCGGCCCGGGACAGGGGTTACTGAAGCTTTCTTT. This codes for CASSPRPGTGVTEAFF.

The count of this clone is one. The V call is TRBV6-5, the J call TRBJ1-6; maybe TRBD1 (6 bases). The CDR3 has 14 amino acids. CDR1 is MNHEY, CDR2 SVGAGI, per germline. V was trimmed by 0 bases and J by 11 bases, leaving 11 bases between them. The CDR3 region has the DNA TGTGCCAGCAGTTACTCGAATAGGGGGACACCCCTCCACTTT. Encoded protein: CASSYSNRGTPLHF.

The rearrangement uses TRBV10-3 and TRBJ2-7, with D perhaps TRBD1 (6 bases). The germline gives CDR1 ENHRY, CDR2 SYGVKD. V was pared by 4 bases and J by 1 base, with 11 bases between. CDR3 length equals 14 residues. CDR3 bases: TGTGCCATCAGTGGGGGACAACTTTCCTACGAGCAGTACTTC. Translated: CAISGGQLSYEQYF.

The chain joins TRBV5-4 to TRBJ2-7; D possibly corresponds to TRBD2 (5 bases). The CDR3 is 16 amino acids. With 4 bases removed from V and 1 base from J, the gap between germline ends came to 18 bases. Germline V gene sequence: CDR1 SGHNT, CDR2 YYREEE (reference sequence). The chain's CDR3 is CASSRYSGSGSYEQYF. The CDR3 DNA follows: TGTGCCAGCAGCCGATATTCGGGATCCGGATCCTACGAGCAGTACTTC.

The chain couples TRBV30 to TRBJ2-3; 10 bases agree with TRBD1. V shed 3 bases and J 2 bases; nucleotides not matched to a gene: 5. This CDR3 is built from 15 residues. CDR1 GTSNPN and CDR2 SVGIG come from the germline V gene (reference sequence). CDR3 region: CAWSSGTGVTDTQYF. The CDR3 coding sequence is TGTGCCTGGAGCTCCGGGACAGGGGTCACAGATACGCAGTATTTT.

This chain links TRBV7-2 with TRBJ1-2, with D tentatively TRBD1 (6 bases). The V end was cut by 4 bases, the J end by 4 bases, with 13 bases between. The germline V gene encodes CDR1 SGHTA and CDR2 FQGNSA. The CDR3 loop spans 14 amino acids. The CDR3 DNA is TGTGCCAGCAGCTCCGGACAGACGATCTATGGCTACACCTTC. This gives the protein CASSSGQTIYGYTF.

The chain employs TRBV11-3 and TRBJ1-1, with D perhaps TRBD1 (5 bases). Trimming took 2 bases from V and 4 from J, leaving 8 bases between them. CDR1 is SGHNT and CDR2 is YENEEA in the germline V gene. The CDR3 covers 13 residues. The CDR3 loop reads CASSLMGGTEAFF. CDR3 bases: TGTGCCAGCAGCTTAATGGGGGGCACTGAAGCTTTCTTT.

The chain joins TRBV7-9 to TRBJ1-2, with TRBD1 matching 10 bases. J was trimmed by 3 bases and V by 3 bases; bases with no gene match: 7. The germline V gene has CDR1 SEHNR and CDR2 FQNEAQ (reference sequence). The CDR3 covers 16 residues. The CDR3 coding sequence is TGTGCCAGCAGCTTTTTACCGGGACAGGGGTACTATGGCTACACCTTC. It yields the protein CASSFLPGQGYYGYTF.

The chain is built from TRBV20-1 and TRBJ1-5; the match to TRBD1 covers 9 bases. Germline CDR1 DFQATT, CDR2 SNEGSKA (reference sequence). J lost 2 bases, V lost 3 bases, and 2 bases had no gene match. The CDR3 consists of 14 residues. CDR3 in DNA: TGCAGTGCTAGTAGACAGGGGGGCAATCAGCCCCAGCATTTT. This translates into CSASRQGGNQPQHF.

The chain is built from TRBV18 and TRBJ2-5; possibly TRBD2 for D (5 bases). Deletions cut 3 bases from V and 5 bases from J, with 10 bases between. The CDR3 loop spans 13 amino acids. Germline lookup yields CDR1 KGHSH and CDR2 LQKENI. CDR3 bases: TGTGCCAGCTCACCTCCGGGGATGGAGACCCAGTACTTC. Translation: CASSPPGMETQYF.